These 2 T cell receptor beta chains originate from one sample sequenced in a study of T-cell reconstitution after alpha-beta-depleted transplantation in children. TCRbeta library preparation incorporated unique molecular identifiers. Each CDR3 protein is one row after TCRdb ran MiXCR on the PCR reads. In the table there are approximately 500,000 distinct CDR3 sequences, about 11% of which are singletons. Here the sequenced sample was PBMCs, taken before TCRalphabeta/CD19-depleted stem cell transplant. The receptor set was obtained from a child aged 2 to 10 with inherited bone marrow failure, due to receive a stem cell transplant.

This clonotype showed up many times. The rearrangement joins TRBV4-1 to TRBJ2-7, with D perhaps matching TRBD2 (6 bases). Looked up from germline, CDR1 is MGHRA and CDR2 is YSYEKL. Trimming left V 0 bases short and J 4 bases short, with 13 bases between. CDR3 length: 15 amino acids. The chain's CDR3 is CASSQDQDYPYEQYF. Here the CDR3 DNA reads TGCGCCAGCAGCCAAGATCAGGACTACCCTTACGAGCAGTACTTC.

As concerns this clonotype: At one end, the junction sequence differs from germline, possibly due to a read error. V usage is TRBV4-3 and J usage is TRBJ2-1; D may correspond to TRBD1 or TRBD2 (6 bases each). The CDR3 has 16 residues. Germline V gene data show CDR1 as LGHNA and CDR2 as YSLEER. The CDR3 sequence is CASSQGGGPLYNKQFF. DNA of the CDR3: TGCGCCAGCAGCCAAGGAGGGGGGCCCCTATACAATAAGCAGTTCTTC.